The 16 T cell receptor beta chains presented below share a single source sample, sequenced in a study of T cell responses to AZD1222 COVID-19 vaccine. TCRdb keeps only in-frame clones here, not all; method: immunoSEQ multiplex PCR. The sample lists about 130,000 clones; approximately 92% were seen once. Sequencing used peripheral blood, obtained 28 days after the second AZD1222 dose. Receptors were obtained from an adult who received the AZD1222 COVID-19 vaccine.

Here the CDR3 reads CASSVTGGSYNEQFF. DNA of the CDR3: TGTGCCAGTAGTGTGACAGGGGGGTCGTACAATGAGCAGTTCTTC. V gene TRBV19 combines with J gene TRBJ2-1; 9 bases are a match to TRBD1. The trim removed 5 bases at V and 4 bases at J, leaving 6 bases unmatched. The CDR3 extends over 15 amino acids. CDR1 is LNHDA, CDR2 SQIVND, per germline (reference sequence).

The J gene is TRBJ1-5, the V gene TRBV3-1 (or the pseudogene TRBV3-2); maybe TRBD1 (5 bases). CDR3 length: 14 residues. Germline CDR1 reads LGHDT; CDR2 reads YNNKEL (reference sequence). V lost 2 bases, J lost 7 bases, and 12 bases lay in between. CDR3 amino acids: CASSQRDGGQPQHF. The CDR3 bases are TGTGCCAGCAGCCAAAGGGACGGCGGGCAGCCCCAGCATTTT.

This chain uses TRBV24-1 with TRBJ2-1, with TRBD2 matching over 16 bases. Germline loops: CDR1 KGHDR, CDR2 SFDVKD. The V and J ends lost 3 bases and 9 bases, in that order; junction bases with no gene match: 7. The CDR3 covers 17 residues. In DNA form, the CDR3 reads TGTGCCACCAGTGATCCGGGGACTAGCGGGAGGGCGAGTGAGCAGTTCTTC. Protein product: CATSDPGTSGRASEQFF.

The CDR3 coding sequence is TGTGCCACCAGCAGAGGCCCAGCGGGAGGGCCGTTCAATGAGCAGTTCTTC. Its protein is CATSRGPAGGPFNEQFF. V gene TRBV15 combines with J gene TRBJ2-1, with 10 bases identical to TRBD2. V shed 1 base and J 6 bases; nucleotides not matched to a gene: 9. CDR1 is LNHNV and CDR2 is YYDKDF in the germline V gene (reference sequence). CDR3 length: 17 residues.

This clone was recorded only once. The chain carries TRBV19 and TRBJ2-1; D tentatively reads TRBD1 or TRBD2 (5 bases each). This CDR3 contains 14 residues. The V end was cut by 7 bases, the J end by 9 bases, with 19 bases between. Germline loops: CDR1 LNHDA, CDR2 SQIVND (reference sequence). The chain's CDR3 is CASTRHGTASEQFF. CDR3 nucleotide sequence: TGTGCCAGTACCCGACATGGGACGGCAAGTGAGCAGTTCTTC.

This chain links TRBV6-5 with TRBJ1-2; tentatively, D is TRBD1 (5 bases). Germline V lookup: CDR1 MNHEY, CDR2 SVGAGI. V dropped 4 bases and J dropped 5 bases, with 14 bases sitting between them. The CDR3 length is 14 residues. CDR3 region: CASSSRQNFYGYTF. The CDR3 DNA follows: TGTGCCAGCAGTTCCAGACAGAACTTTTATGGCTACACCTTC.

The chain couples TRBV19 to TRBJ2-2; D is possibly TRBD2 (5 bases). V was shortened by 3 bases and J by 2 bases, with 7 bases between the two germline ends. Germline V gene lookup returns CDR1 LNHDA and CDR2 SQIVND (reference sequence). This CDR3 is 14 amino acids long. The CDR3 protein is CASSIGRNTGELFF. The CDR3 nucleotides are TGTGCCAGTAGTATTGGGAGAAACACCGGGGAGCTGTTTTTT.

The genes are TRBV19 and TRBJ1-3; D is perhaps TRBD1 (6 bases). Deletions cut 7 bases from V and 2 bases from J, with 18 bases between. From germline, CDR1 is LNHDA and CDR2 SQIVND (reference sequence). The CDR3 sequence is 16 residues long. The chain's CDR3 is CASIHYGRQAGNTIYF. DNA for the CDR3: TGTGCCAGTATCCACTACGGCCGACAGGCTGGAAACACCATATATTTT.

The DNA of the CDR3 is TGCGCCAGCAGCCAAACCGACACCGGGACAGGGGAAAACTACACCTTC. Translation: CASSQTDTGTGENYTF. The chain couples TRBV4-3 to TRBJ1-2; 10 nucleotides match TRBD1. The junction had 13 bases not matched to a gene; V was cut back by 2 bases and J by 10 bases. This CDR3 contains 16 residues. Germline values: CDR1 LGHNA, CDR2 YSLEER.

The V and J genes are TRBV7-9 and TRBJ2-5; TRBD1 matches at 7 bases. V was clipped by 2 bases and J by 5 bases; unmatched bases: 8. Germline V gene lookup returns CDR1 SEHNR and CDR2 FQNEAQ (reference sequence). This CDR3 spans 15 amino acids. The CDR3 is CASSLIGGYGETQYF. The CDR3 DNA reads TGTGCCAGCAGCTTAATAGGGGGCTACGGGGAGACCCAGTACTTC.

In nucleotides, the CDR3 is TGCAGTGCTAGTGAACAGGGGGCGCGTAGTTATCAGCCCCAGCATTTT. Encoded protein: CSASEQGARSYQPQHF. The rearrangement uses TRBV20-1 and TRBJ1-5; 9 bases are shared with TRBD1. Losses at the gene ends were 3 bases for V and 5 bases for J; bases not matched to a gene: 11. Germline-derived CDR1 and CDR2 are DFQATT and SNEGSKA (reference sequence). CDR3 length equals 16 residues.

This sequence joins TRBV6-5 and TRBJ2-3, with D unclear. The CDR3 spans 13 residues. CDR1 and CDR2 from the germline V gene are MNHEY and SVGAGI. V dropped 2 bases and J dropped 6 bases, with 9 bases sitting between them. CDR3 DNA: TGTGCCAGCAGTTACCTCCCCTGGGATACGCAGTATTTT. It codes for CASSYLPWDTQYF.

V is TRBV7-9 and J is TRBJ1-3, with D tentatively TRBD1 (6 bases). The CDR3 has 16 amino acids. Germline values: CDR1 SEHNR, CDR2 FQNEAQ (reference sequence). The V gene lost 5 bases and the J gene lost 0 bases, with 14 bases spanning the gap. CDR3 coding DNA: TGTGCCAGCAGCCGTGGACAGCCTAACTCTGGAAACACCATATATTTT. This gives the protein CASSRGQPNSGNTIYF.

The chain uses TRBV7-2 and TRBJ2-7, with 8 bases fitting TRBD1. The CDR3 is made up of 14 amino acids. CDR1 and CDR2 (germline): SGHTA, FQGNSA. J lost 3 bases, V lost 3 bases, and 4 bases had no gene match. The CDR3 sequence is CASSLDTGGYEQYF. CDR3 coding DNA: TGTGCCAGCAGCTTGGATACAGGGGGCTACGAGCAGTACTTC.

The CDR3 spells CASSLIGTRPDNEQFF. CDR3 DNA sequence: TGTGCCAGCAGTTTAATTGGGACTAGGCCGGACAATGAGCAGTTCTTC. This rearrangement joins TRBV27 to TRBJ2-1; 8 bases fit TRBD2. The germline gives CDR1 MNHEY, CDR2 SMNVEV (reference sequence). The CDR3 extends over 16 amino acids. The J segment lost 5 bases and the V segment lost 2 bases, leaving 8 bases of the junction unmatched.

The chain couples TRBV3-1 (or the pseudogene TRBV3-2) to TRBJ2-1; 7 bases agree with TRBD1. Germline CDR1 reads LGHDT; CDR2 reads YNNKEL (reference sequence). This CDR3 has 15 residues. Germline trimming cut 0 bases from V and 5 bases from J; bases unmatched to any gene: 4. The CDR3 protein is CASSQDGDRDNEQFF. The CDR3 coding sequence is TGTGCCAGCAGCCAAGATGGGGACAGAGACAATGAGCAGTTCTTC.